By sample fraction, the clone carrying this T cell receptor beta chain is medium-sized (0.01 to 0.1%). The antigen remains unidentified. This specimen comes from a study of liver allograft versus peripheral blood T cells. The overall study: Comparative analysis was performed on T cell receptor repertoires from transplanted livers and from recipients' peripheral blood.

Study-level points and caveats: Intragraft T cell receptor repertoires of liver allografts were reported to differ from peripheral blood repertoires.

V shed 2 bases and J 1 base; nucleotides not matched to a gene: 5. Germline CDR1 reads PRHDT; CDR2 reads FYEKMQ (reference sequence). The CDR3 has 15 residues. TCRdb passed the reads through MiXCR, listing each CDR3 protein once. The sample lists 2,500 to 3,500 distinct CDR3 sequences, roughly 17% occurring once. The receptor's source is a human patient who had a liver transplant. Some T cells here may be from the graft donor. The chain recombines TRBV13 with TRBJ2-7, with 7 bases lining up with TRBD1. CDR3 DNA sequence: TGTGCCAGCAGCTTATCCGGGACAGCATCCTACGAGCAGTACTTC. Translating gives CASSLSGTASYEQYF.